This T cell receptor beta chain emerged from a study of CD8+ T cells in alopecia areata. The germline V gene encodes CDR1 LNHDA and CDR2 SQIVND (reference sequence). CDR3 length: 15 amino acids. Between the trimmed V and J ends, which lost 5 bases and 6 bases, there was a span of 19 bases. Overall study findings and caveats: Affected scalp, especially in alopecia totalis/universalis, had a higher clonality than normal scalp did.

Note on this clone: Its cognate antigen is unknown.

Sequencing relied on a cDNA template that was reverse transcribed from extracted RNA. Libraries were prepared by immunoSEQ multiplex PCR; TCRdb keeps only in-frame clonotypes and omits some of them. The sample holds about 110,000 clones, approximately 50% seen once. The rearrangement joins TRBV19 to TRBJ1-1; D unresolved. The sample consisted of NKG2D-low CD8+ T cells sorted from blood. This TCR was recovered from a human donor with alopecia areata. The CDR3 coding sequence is TGTGCCAGTAGTCTGGGCCTCCGGGCAACAGCTGAAGCTTTCTTT. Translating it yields CASSLGLRATAEAFF.